The 19 T cell receptor beta chains in this list originate from one sample, sequenced in a study of blood T cell repertoires in COVID-19. Libraries were prepared by immunoSEQ multiplex PCR; TCRdb keeps only in-frame clonotypes and omits some of them. The table lists around 160,000 clones, 65% to 90% of them singletons. The specimen was peripheral blood. The receptors come from a man in his 60s with acute or convalescent COVID-19.

The chain is built from TRBV5-1 and TRBJ2-2; TRBD1 matches 9 bases. The trim removed 3 bases at V and 2 bases at J, leaving 5 bases unmatched. The CDR3 spans 16 residues. CDR1 and CDR2 from the germline V gene are SGHRS and YFSETQ. CDR3 region: CASSSRTGANTGELFF. The DNA for the CDR3 is TGCGCCAGCAGCTCCCGGACAGGGGCAAACACCGGGGAGCTGTTTTTT.

V and J are TRBV28 and TRBJ1-3; D is ambiguous. The CDR3 consists of 15 residues. Germline-derived CDR1 and CDR2 are MDHEN and SYDVKM. The germline V and J ends were trimmed by 5 bases and 3 bases, with 14 bases remaining between them. The CDR3 nucleotides are TGTGCCAGCAGTGCCGACGGGAGCGGTGGAAACACCATATATTTT. It codes for CASSADGSGGNTIYF.

The CDR3 loop is CAWDRLAGGELFF. In nucleotides, the CDR3 is TGTGCCTGGGATAGACTAGCGGGCGGGGAGCTGTTTTTT. This chain connects TRBV30 to TRBJ2-2, with 10 bases lining up with TRBD2. V dropped 5 bases and J dropped 7; count of bases not matched to a gene: 4. Germline V gene sequence: CDR1 GTSNPN, CDR2 SVGIG (reference sequence). The CDR3 covers 13 residues.

J is TRBJ1-1 and V is TRBV5-1; tentatively, D is TRBD1 (6 bases). The germline V and J ends were trimmed by 4 bases and 4 bases, with 17 bases remaining between them. The CDR3 has 15 amino acids. Germline-derived CDR1 and CDR2 are SGHRS and YFSETQ. The CDR3 here is CASSARPDRSTEAFF. The CDR3 DNA reads as TGCGCCAGCAGCGCGAGACCCGACAGGAGCACTGAAGCTTTCTTT.

CDR3 coding DNA: TGTGCCAGCAGTTCTTTCTCGGGAGAAGGCTACACCTTC. It yields the protein CASSSFSGEGYTF. This chain uses TRBV27 with TRBJ1-2; D gene ambiguous. Trimming shortened V by 4 bases and J by 8 bases, and 14 bases separated the two germline ends. The CDR3 loop spans 13 amino acids. Germline V CDR1 and CDR2: MNHEY, SMNVEV (reference sequence).

This chain joins TRBV2 and TRBJ1-5, with D possibly being TRBD1 (5 bases). The germline V and J ends were trimmed by 5 bases and 4 bases, with 9 bases remaining between them. The CDR3 is made up of 13 amino acids. Germline assignment: CDR1 SNHLY and CDR2 FYNNEI. The CDR3 DNA reads as TGTGCCAGCAGTCTCCGGGGGAATCAGCCCCAGCATTTT. As protein: CASSLRGNQPQHF.

The V and J genes are TRBV24-1 and TRBJ1-1, with D possibly TRBD1 on 5 matching bases. V lost 6 bases and J lost 13, with 20 bases in between. This CDR3 is built from 13 residues. CDR1 is KGHDR, CDR2 SFDVKD, per germline. The CDR3 sequence is CATSPGGGEKGFF. Here the CDR3 DNA reads TGTGCCACCAGTCCGGGGGGAGGGGAGAAAGGTTTCTTT.

The CDR3 bases are TGCGCCAGCAGGGAGACTAGCATGCCGGGGAATGAGCAGTTCTTC. This translates into CASRETSMPGNEQFF. The chain recombines TRBV10-2 with TRBJ2-1, with TRBD2 identical over 7 bases. The CDR3 runs 15 residues. Unmatched junction bases numbered 12, after V lost 6 bases and J lost 7 bases. Per germline, CDR1 WSHSY and CDR2 SAAADI.

The chain has TRBV5-1 and TRBJ1-6, with a possible D match to TRBD1 (6 bases). The length of the CDR3 is 15 residues. Trimming shortened V by 2 bases and J by 7 bases, and 13 bases separated the two germline ends. In germline, CDR1 is SGHRS, CDR2 YFSETQ. The CDR3 DNA sequence: TGCGCCAGCAGCTTTACAGGGCCGAGGAATTCACCCCTCCACTTT. Translation: CASSFTGPRNSPLHF.

The J gene is TRBJ2-1, the V gene TRBV15, with D possibly matching TRBD2 (6 bases). The V gene's germline CDR1 is LNHNV and CDR2 YYDKDF (reference sequence). Trimming stripped 1 base from V and 8 bases from J, with 6 bases between. The CDR3 has 12 amino acids. In DNA, the CDR3 is TGTGCCACCAGCAGAGGGGGGGATGAGCAGTTCTTC. This translates into CATSRGGDEQFF.

This rearrangement joins TRBV30 to TRBJ1-2; D unresolved. V lost 0 bases and J lost 4, with 12 bases in between. The CDR3 covers 14 residues. The germline CDR1 and CDR2 sequences are GTSNPN and SVGIG (reference sequence). The CDR3 loop is CAWSVPAASYGYTF. CDR3 bases: TGTGCCTGGAGTGTTCCCGCGGCCTCCTATGGCTACACCTTC.

This chain joins TRBV28 and TRBJ2-7; maybe TRBD1 (5 bases). Germline V CDR1 and CDR2: MDHEN, SYDVKM. The CDR3 has 14 amino acids. Trimming left V 2 bases short and J 3 bases short, with 11 bases between. In DNA, the CDR3 is TGTGCCAGCAGTTTAGGCAGGGCCTACTACGAGCAGTACTTC. It translates to CASSLGRAYYEQYF.

The chain recombines TRBV3-1 (or the pseudogene TRBV3-2) with TRBJ2-7; D unresolved. Trimming removed 3 bases at V and 6 bases at J, with 6 bases between. Looked up from germline, CDR1 is LGHDT and CDR2 is YNNKEL (reference sequence). The CDR3 consists of 11 residues. The CDR3 spells CASSHVGEQYF. Written as DNA, the CDR3 is TGTGCCAGCAGCCATGTCGGCGAGCAGTACTTC.

The rearrangement uses TRBV19 and TRBJ1-5; possibly TRBD1 for D (6 bases). CDR1 and CDR2 from the germline V gene are LNHDA and SQIVND (reference sequence). This CDR3 spans 14 amino acids. Trimming stripped 5 bases from V and 7 bases from J, with 15 bases between. The CDR3 spells CASSVKQGSQPQHF. The CDR3 DNA reads as TGTGCCAGTAGTGTTAAACAGGGTTCGCAGCCCCAGCATTTT.

The CDR3 DNA is TGTGCCAGTAGTATGGCTCTCAATTCACCCCTCCACTTT. Translated: CASSMALNSPLHF. This chain connects TRBV19 to TRBJ1-6, with D unresolved. Germline CDR1 reads LNHDA; CDR2 reads SQIVND (reference sequence). The CDR3 extends over 13 amino acids. Trimming removed 3 bases from V and 7 bases from J, with 7 bases in between.

This clone was seen only a few times. The V and J genes are TRBV19 and TRBJ1-1, with 7 bases that match TRBD1. V dropped 4 bases and J dropped 4; count of bases not matched to a gene: 6. CDR3 size: 14 residues. Germline V CDR1 and CDR2: LNHDA, SQIVND (reference sequence). The CDR3 spells CASSTSRGTTEAFF. The CDR3 region has the DNA TGTGCCAGTAGTACCAGCAGGGGGACCACTGAAGCTTTCTTT.

The chain combines TRBV29-1 with TRBJ2-5; 8 bases match TRBD1. The V and J ends lost 0 bases and 4 bases, in that order; junction bases with no gene match: 4. The CDR3 loop spans 14 amino acids. Germline CDR1 reads SQVTM; CDR2 reads ANQGSEA. The DNA of the CDR3 is TGCAGCGTTGAAGATTCGACAGGGGCAGAGACCCAGTACTTC. It is translated as CSVEDSTGAETQYF. Based on the CDR3 plus reference TRBV29-1 and TRBJ2-5, the full variable domain is SAVISQKPSRDICQRGTSLTIQCQVDSQVTMMFWYRQQPGQSLTLIATANQGSEATYESGFVIDKFPISRPNLTFSTLTVSNMSPEDSSIYLCSVEDSTGAETQYFGPGTRLLVL.

The V and J genes are TRBV18 and TRBJ1-5, with D possibly TRBD1 on 5 matching bases. Germline V CDR1 and CDR2: KGHSH, LQKENI. The CDR3 totals 15 residues. V shed 6 bases and J shed 4 bases, with 16 bases lying between them. CDR3 nucleotides: TGTGCCAGCTCCCCCGTGGGGGGAGGGAATCAGCCCCAGCATTTT. Protein product: CASSPVGGGNQPQHF.

This chain uses TRBV5-1 with TRBJ2-5; D is perhaps TRBD2 (6 bases). Trimming shortened V by 9 bases and J by 2 bases, and 17 bases separated the two germline ends. Germline-derived CDR1 and CDR2 are SGHRS and YFSETQ. This CDR3 is 14 amino acids long. The CDR3 loop is CATAFRDLQETQYF. The CDR3 nucleotides are TGCGCCACCGCCTTCCGGGACTTGCAAGAGACCCAGTACTTC.